This T cell receptor (beta chain) was captured by sequencing in a study of cytotoxic CD8 clonotypes in ibrutinib-treated CLL. Broader study findings: Exceeding age-matched healthy donors, baseline clonality also tracked the counts of circulating CD8+ T cells.

Assay: immunoSEQ multiplex PCR; the TCRdb copy retains only in-frame clones and omits some. The sample lists about 300,000 clones; around 76% were seen once. This CDR3 comprises 15 residues. V dropped 7 bases and J dropped 1 base, with 14 bases sitting between them. Per the germline V gene, CDR1 is MNHNY and CDR2 is SVGAGI (reference sequence). This clone has just one count. Its cognate antigen is unknown. The clonotype originates from a human donor with chronic lymphocytic leukemia. The V and J genes are TRBV6-6 and TRBJ1-5, with a weak D call TRBD1 (5 bases). Here the sequenced sample was PBMCs, taken at disease progression, from a patient treated with ibrutinib. The CDR3 DNA sequence: TGTGCCAGCATCGAAAGGGACGGAAGCAATCAGCCCCAGCATTTT. Protein: CASIERDGSNQPQHF.